This TCR beta chain was retrieved from a study of blood T cell repertoires in COVID-19. Study background: The analysed material was cDNA or gDNA that came from T cells, B-cell-depleted T cells, or PBMCs.

CDR3 size: 18 residues. V lost 1 base and J 3 bases, leaving 21 bases between the germline ends. Per germline, CDR1 LGHDT and CDR2 YNNKEL (reference sequence). This clone occurred a few times. Authors' analysis steps: Amplification with reference gene primers provided the estimates of nucleated cell counts. Profiling relied on immunoSEQ multiplex PCR, and the TCRdb table lists in-frame clones only, not all of them. V and J calls and clone size come straight from that table; D and trimming were deduced from the DNA. Of roughly 81,000 clones detected, approximately 80% appear once; the ten largest clones hold about 2.1%.

The origin of this receptor is a woman in her 70s with acute or convalescent COVID-19. The V and J genes are TRBV3-1 (or the pseudogene TRBV3-2) and TRBJ1-2; the D is unclear. Sequencing used peripheral blood. CDR3 in DNA: TGTGCCAGCAGCCAAGGGGTTACCGGGAACTATGAAGACTATGGCTACACCTTC. Encoded protein: CASSQGVTGNYEDYGYTF.